The TCR beta chain under discussion was sequenced for a study of control samples from healthy donors and cancer patients. The CDR3 has 13 amino acids. Trimming took off 5 bases at V and 1 base at J, with 11 bases between the two ends. The germline V gene has CDR1 GTSNPN and CDR2 SVGIG (reference sequence). Profiled with immunoSEQ multiplex PCR; TCRdb holds only in-frame clones, not every one. The sample has fewer than 200,000 clones, over 80% seen once. This TCR was recovered from a young man in good health. The specimen was blood. The rearrangement uses TRBV30 and TRBJ2-5; D is unresolved. The CDR3 sequence: CAWSTQFQETQYF. The CDR3 nucleotides are TGTGCCTGGTCTACGCAGTTCCAAGAGACCCAGTACTTC.